This record looks at one TCR beta chain sequence and its context. Per the authors' pipeline: Amplified reference gene primers provided the basis for estimating nucleated cell counts. TCRdb keeps only in-frame clones here, not all; method: immunoSEQ multiplex PCR. V and J calls and clone size come straight from that table; D and trimming were deduced from the DNA. Seen here are 110,000 or so clones, more than 80% observed once, and the top ten hold over 8.5%. V dropped 4 bases and J dropped 3 bases, with 19 bases sitting between them. The CDR3 extends over 16 amino acids. CDR1 and CDR2 from the germline V gene are MNHEY and SVGEGT. This sample stems from a study of blood T cell repertoires in COVID-19. Study-level background: From the United States, Italy and Spain came samples of acute and convalescent COVID-19.

The TCR comes from a woman aged 65 to 85 with acute or convalescent COVID-19. The chain employs TRBV6-2 or TRBV6-3 and TRBJ2-7, with D maybe TRBD2 (6 bases). Sequencing was done on a sample of peripheral blood. The CDR3 DNA sequence: TGTGCCAGCAGTTGGGGTGTATCTAGCGTAGTCTACGAGCAGTACTTC. It encodes CASSWGVSSVVYEQYF.